This TCR beta chain was recovered during a study of CD8 T cells in ankylosing spondylitis. TCRdb reprocessed the 5' RACE reads via MiXCR and lists one record per CDR3 protein. The table records about 210,000 distinct CDR3 sequences, 7% to 10% of them present only once. V was trimmed by 5 bases and J by 2 bases, leaving 13 bases between them. The CDR3 length is 16 residues. Per germline, CDR1 SGHTA and CDR2 FQGNSA. Study-level points and caveats: As reported, disease-linked clones showed significant enrichment in matched ankylosing spondylitis synovial fluid.

Of note for this clonotype: No antigen is known for it.

The sequenced sample consisted of blood, either unsorted or a sorted T cell fraction (not recorded which). The chain uses TRBV7-2 and TRBJ2-6; D unresolved. The sequence was collected from a female donor with ankylosing spondylitis or in good health (not recorded which). The CDR3 loop is CASSARVRAGANVLTF. In nucleotides, the CDR3 is TGTGCCAGCAGCGCCCGGGTGAGAGCTGGGGCCAACGTCCTGACTTTC.